This T cell receptor (beta chain) was found in a study of shared clonotypes between healthy human individuals. Across the study: Donor ages ranged 18 to 49 years: a couple of women, a few men.

To note about this clone: The antigen remains undetermined.

Notes on the study in general: Rarefaction exposed incomplete sorted-subset sequencing despite large depth.

Only in-frame clones appear in the TCRdb table, and some are missing; sequencing was by immunoSEQ multiplex PCR. The sample shows around 510,000 clones, around 96% of them seen only once. The CDR3 consists of 15 residues. The junction had 4 bases not matched to a gene; V was cut back by 5 bases and J by 2 bases. The germline CDR1 and CDR2 sequences are SGHTA and FQGNSA. The sequenced sample consisted of naive CD4+ T cells sorted from blood. As to subset: CD45RA+ positively selected. The chain has TRBV7-2 and TRBJ2-3, with TRBD2 identical over 10 bases. The sequence was collected from a woman aged 25 to 39 in good health. In DNA, the CDR3 is TGTGCCAGCAGCCCTAGCGGGAGAGCCACAGATACGCAGTATTTT. Residues: CASSPSGRATDTQYF.